The rows below give T cell receptor beta chains drawn from one sample of a study of blood T cell repertoires in COVID-19. Sequencing was performed with immunoSEQ multiplex PCR; in TCRdb, only in-frame clones are kept and a portion is missing. The sample lists approximately 250,000 clones, more than 65% occurring once. Sequencing was performed on peripheral blood. All receptors derive from a woman aged 40 to 49 who had recovered from COVID-19. Both conserved end residues are part of each CDR3. The order of the fields is D gene, clone size, V gene, J gene, CDR3 DNA, CDR3 protein. A D gene is named only where the DNA matches it firmly. For some rows the clone size is stated as once, few or many, or as a class when expanded; others skip it.

>-|-|TRBV28|TRBJ1-2
TGTGCCAGCAGTTTACTAGGCTATGGCTACACCTTC
CASSLLGYGYTF
>TRBD2|-|TRBV9|TRBJ2-1
TGTGCCAGCAGCGTAGTTGGTAGCGGGGGGGTATCCTACAATGAGCAGTTCTTC
CASSVVGSGGVSYNEQFF
>-|-|TRBV6-1|TRBJ1-1
TGTGCCAGCAGCGAAACACCCAGGGGATTAGTCACTGAAGCTTTCTTT
CASSETPRGLVTEAFF
>TRBD1|-|TRBV19|TRBJ1-4
TGTGCCAGTACCGCACTCACAGGGGGCGGCACTAATGAAAAACTGTTTTTT
CASTALTGGGTNEKLFF
>-|once|TRBV4-2|TRBJ2-7
TGTGCCAGCAGCCAAGGGGCAGGGCACTACGAGCAGTACTTC
CASSQGAGHYEQYF
>-|-|TRBV7-9|TRBJ1-1
TGTGCCAGCAGCTTATCAGGACACGGGAGGGATGAAGCTTTCTTT
CASSLSGHGRDEAFF
>-|-|TRBV6-1|TRBJ1-1
TGTGCCAGCAGTGAAGCTTACAGTATGAACACTGAAGCTTTCTTT
CASSEAYSMNTEAFF
>-|once|TRBV11-3|TRBJ2-7
TGTGCCAGCAGCTTAGGGCTAGCAAGCATCAACGAGCAGTACTTC
CASSLGLASINEQYF
>-|-|TRBV11-3|TRBJ1-3
TGTGCCAGCAGCTTAGATTCTGTAGCCTTCTCTGGAAACACCATATATTTT
CASSLDSVAFSGNTIYF
>TRBD1|many|TRBV5-1|TRBJ2-1
TGCGCCAGCAGCTTGGAAGGACAGGGCGGTTTTAATGAGCAGTTCTTC
CASSLEGQGGFNEQFF
>-|-|TRBV7-9|TRBJ2-1
TGTGCCAGCAGCCGAAGGGAATATCAGGGAATCACCAATGAGCAGTTCTTC
CASSRREYQGITNEQFF
>TRBD1|-|TRBV11-3|TRBJ2-5
TGTGCCAGCAGCTGGACAGGGGGCCAAGAGACCCAGTACTTC
CASSWTGGQETQYF
>-|-|TRBV12-3/TRBV12-4|TRBJ2-5
TGTGCCAGCAGTTTAGGGTCGGGTGCCCAGTACTTC
CASSLGSGAQYF
>-|-|TRBV11-2|TRBJ1-1
TGTGCCAGCAGCTTTTGGGGGGTTAACACTGAAGCTTTCTTT
CASSFWGVNTEAFF
>-|-|TRBV29-1|TRBJ2-5
TGCAGCGGTATTGGCGAGACTCAAGAGACCCAGTACTTC
CSGIGETQETQYF
>-|-|TRBV7-2|TRBJ2-3
TGTGCCAGCAGCTTAAAAGGGGGGGCGGGCACAGATACGCAGTATTTT
CASSLKGGAGTDTQYF
>TRBD1|-|TRBV7-8|TRBJ2-7
TGTGCCAGCAGCCAGGGGGCCTCCTACGAGCAGTACTTC
CASSQGASYEQYF
>-|-|TRBV5-1|TRBJ1-1
TGCGCCAGCAGGGAGACTGCCACCAACACTGAAGCTTTCTTT
CASRETATNTEAFF
>TRBD1|-|TRBV11-2|TRBJ2-7
TGTGCCAGCAGCTTACAAGCGGGACAGGGCAGTGAGCAGTACTTC
CASSLQAGQGSEQYF
>-|-|TRBV7-2|TRBJ1-5
TGTGCCAGCAGCTTAGATGGGAGTGGCAACAATCAGCCCCAGCATTTT
CASSLDGSGNNQPQHF
>TRBD2|-|TRBV5-1|TRBJ2-1
TGCGCCAGCAGCTTGGTTCCTAGCGGGGGCCTCTCCTACAATGAGCAGTTCTTC
CASSLVPSGGLSYNEQFF
>TRBD2|-|TRBV9|TRBJ2-5
TGTGCCAGCAGCCCTCGGGGGGGGCTCCAAGAGACCCAGTACTTC
CASSPRGGLQETQYF
>-|-|TRBV2|TRBJ1-5
TGTGCCAGCAGTGACAGGGATAGCAATCAGCCCCAGCATTTT
CASSDRDSNQPQHF
>-|-|TRBV7-9|TRBJ1-4
TGTGCCAGCAGCTTATTTAGCCCCCGAGATGAACTGTTTTTT
CASSLFSPRDELFF